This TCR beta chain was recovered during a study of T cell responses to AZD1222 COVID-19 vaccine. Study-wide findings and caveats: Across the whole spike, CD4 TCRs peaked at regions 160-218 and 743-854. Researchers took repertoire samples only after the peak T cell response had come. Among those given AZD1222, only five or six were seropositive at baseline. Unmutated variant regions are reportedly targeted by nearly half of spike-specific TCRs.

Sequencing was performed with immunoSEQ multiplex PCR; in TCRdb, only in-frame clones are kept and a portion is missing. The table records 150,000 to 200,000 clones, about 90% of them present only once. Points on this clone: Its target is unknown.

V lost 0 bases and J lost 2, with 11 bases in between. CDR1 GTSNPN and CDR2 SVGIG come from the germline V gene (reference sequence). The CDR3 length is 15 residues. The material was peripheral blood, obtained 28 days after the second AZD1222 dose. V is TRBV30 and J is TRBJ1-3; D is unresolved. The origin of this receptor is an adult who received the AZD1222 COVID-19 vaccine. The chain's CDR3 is CAWSVLGLTGNTIYF. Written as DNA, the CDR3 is TGTGCCTGGAGTGTACTGGGGTTGACTGGAAACACCATATATTTT.